The 20 T cell receptor beta chains presented below share a single source sample, sequenced in a study of T cell changes during pregnancy in multiple sclerosis. The protocol was immunoSEQ multiplex PCR, while the TCRdb copy is restricted to in-frame clones and leaves out a portion. Altogether around 55,000 clones are present, around 94% being singletons, with the ten largest covering about 3%. The sample here was CD8+ T cells from peripheral blood mononuclear cells, taken in the third trimester of pregnancy. These receptors came from a female donor with multiple sclerosis, enrolled in a pregnancy study.

The V call is TRBV27, the J call TRBJ2-7; the D gene is possibly TRBD1 (6 bases). CDR3 size: 15 residues. The germline V gene encodes CDR1 MNHEY and CDR2 SMNVEV (reference sequence). The V gene lost 5 bases and the J gene lost 2 bases, with 16 bases spanning the gap. The CDR3: CASSEDAGAPYEQYF. CDR3 coding DNA: TGTGCCAGCAGTGAGGACGCAGGGGCGCCCTACGAGCAGTACTTC.

The chain is built from TRBV19 and TRBJ2-7; 10 positions match TRBD2. V was pared by 5 bases and J by 6 bases, with 4 bases of the junction left unmatched. The CDR3 is 13 residues long. The germline V gene encodes CDR1 LNHDA and CDR2 SQIVND (reference sequence). CDR3 DNA: TGTGCCAGTAGTTTGCGGACTAGCGGCGAGCAGTACTTC. Protein sequence: CASSLRTSGEQYF.

J is TRBJ1-2 and V is TRBV27, with D hard to call. The CDR3 covers 14 residues. CDR1 is MNHEY, CDR2 SMNVEV, per germline (reference sequence). V was pared by 0 bases and J by 6 bases, with 11 bases between. CDR3 DNA sequence: TGTGCCAGCAGTTTATCCCTGGGCTTCGATGGCTACACCTTC. Protein product: CASSLSLGFDGYTF.

The genes are TRBV9 and TRBJ2-7; possible D gene TRBD1, 6 bases. Trimming took off 4 bases at V and 5 bases at J, with 19 bases between the two ends. CDR1 is SGDLS, CDR2 YYNGEE, per germline. The length of the CDR3 is 15 residues. CDR3: CASSPTDRFPNEQYF. CDR3 sequence (DNA): TGTGCCAGCAGCCCTACCGACAGGTTCCCCAACGAGCAGTACTTC.

CDR3 coding DNA: TGTGCCAGTAGTATAGGCCCGGACAGGGGTTTGGAGACCCAGTACTTC. Its translation: CASSIGPDRGLETQYF. The chain combines TRBV19 with TRBJ2-5, with 9 bases fitting TRBD1. CDR1 LNHDA and CDR2 SQIVND come from the germline V gene (reference sequence). The CDR3 loop spans 16 amino acids. V shed 1 base and J 5 bases; nucleotides not matched to a gene: 8.

The genes are TRBV13 and TRBJ2-3; D is ambiguous. There are 14 residues in the CDR3. With 0 bases removed from V and 2 bases from J, the gap between germline ends came to 6 bases. From germline, CDR1 is PRHDT and CDR2 FYEKMQ (reference sequence). The CDR3 coding sequence is TGTGCCAGCAGCTTAGGGAGTCACACAGATACGCAGTATTTT. Its protein is CASSLGSHTDTQYF.

The rearrangement joins TRBV19 to TRBJ1-1, with 10 bases matching TRBD1. Germline V gene sequence: CDR1 LNHDA, CDR2 SQIVND (reference sequence). CDR3 length: 15 amino acids. V lost 2 bases to trimming and J lost 3 bases; unmatched junction nucleotides: 3. The CDR3 loop is CASSILGQGYTEAFF. The CDR3 nucleotides read TGTGCCAGTAGTATACTGGGACAGGGGTACACTGAAGCTTTCTTT.

This clone is termed medium-sized. The chain couples TRBV4-1 to TRBJ2-5, with D perhaps TRBD2 (5 bases). Germline assignment: CDR1 MGHRA and CDR2 YSYEKL. V was clipped by 1 base and J by 2 bases, with 8 bases between them. The CDR3 totals 14 residues. CDR3 coding DNA: TGCGCCAGCAGCCAAGCGGGAACACAAGAGACCCAGTACTTC. It yields the protein CASSQAGTQETQYF.

The rearrangement joins TRBV5-4 to TRBJ2-5; 12 nucleotides line up with TRBD2. In germline, CDR1 is SGHNT, CDR2 YYREEE (reference sequence). V lost 4 bases to trimming and J lost 4 bases; unmatched junction nucleotides: 5. This CDR3 has 15 residues. Here the CDR3 reads CASSPGLAGIETQYF. In DNA, the CDR3 is TGTGCCAGCAGCCCAGGACTAGCGGGAATAGAGACCCAGTACTTC. Full variable domain (outside the CDR3, taken from reference TRBV5-4 and TRBJ2-5): ETGVTQSPTHLIKTRGQQVTLRCSSQSGHNTVSWYQQALGQGPQFIFQYYREEENGRGNFPPRFSGLQFPNYSSELNVNALELDDSALYLCASSPGLAGIETQYFGPGTRLLVL.

The rearrangement joins TRBV5-6 to TRBJ2-2; 16 nucleotides align to TRBD2. Germline V gene sequence: CDR1 SGHDT, CDR2 YYEEEE. The trim removed 3 bases at V and 10 bases at J, leaving 3 bases unmatched. CDR3 length equals 15 residues. CDR3 in amino acids: CASSWGLAGGAELFF. The CDR3 bases are TGTGCCAGCAGCTGGGGACTAGCGGGAGGGGCGGAGCTGTTTTTT.

V is TRBV6-4 and J is TRBJ2-1; 9 nucleotides match TRBD2. Germline V gene data show CDR1 as MRHNA and CDR2 as SNTAGT. The CDR3 spans 15 residues. Trimming removed 0 bases from V and 6 bases from J; junction bases left unmatched: 3. CDR3 bases: TGTGCCAGCAGTGACTCGGCGGGAGGGGGCAATGAGCAGTTCTTC. This encodes CASSDSAGGGNEQFF.

The V call is TRBV7-6, the J call TRBJ2-3; the D gene is possibly TRBD1 (5 bases). Trimming removed 1 base at V and 2 bases at J, with 7 bases between. The CDR3 totals 14 residues. Per the germline V gene, CDR1 is SGHVS and CDR2 is FNYEAQ. CDR3 amino acids: CASSLEGLTDTQYF. The CDR3 DNA reads TGTGCCAGCAGCTTAGAGGGGCTCACAGATACGCAGTATTTT.

The rearrangement joins TRBV4-1 to TRBJ1-4; the D gene is possibly TRBD1 (5 bases). Germline lookup yields CDR1 MGHRA and CDR2 YSYEKL. The CDR3 totals 15 residues. The V and J ends lost 0 bases and 10 bases respectively, with 15 bases between them. The DNA of the CDR3 is TGCGCCAGCAGCCAAGATCACCCGACAGCCGGAAAACTGTTTTTT. It is translated as CASSQDHPTAGKLFF.

This chain joins TRBV5-4 and TRBJ2-7; D is perhaps TRBD2 (6 bases). The length of the CDR3 is 14 residues. Germline assignment: CDR1 SGHNT and CDR2 YYREEE (reference sequence). V was cut by 0 bases and J by 2 bases, with 9 bases left in between. The CDR3: CASSLAGTAYEQYF. The CDR3 DNA reads as TGTGCCAGCAGCTTGGCCGGGACTGCCTACGAGCAGTACTTC.

The chain links TRBV7-8 to TRBJ2-7; 9 bases are shared with TRBD2. CDR1 is SGHVS and CDR2 is FQNEAQ in the germline V gene. The CDR3 covers 14 residues. With 5 bases clipped from V and 4 bases from J, the junction kept 6 bases outside the gene matches. The CDR3 reads CASSRDTSGYEQYF. The CDR3 nucleotides are TGTGCCAGCAGCCGAGATACTAGCGGGTACGAGCAGTACTTC.

Only one count was recorded for this clone. The rearrangement uses TRBV4-1 and TRBJ1-1; D is undetermined. The V and J ends lost 0 bases and 6 bases respectively, with 14 bases between them. This CDR3 contains 15 residues. Germline-derived CDR1 and CDR2 are MGHRA and YSYEKL. The CDR3, as DNA: TGCGCCAGCAGCCAAGATAACAGCGGGTTCTCTGAAGCTTTCTTT. Protein sequence: CASSQDNSGFSEAFF.

The V and J genes are TRBV4-3 and TRBJ2-2; D gene unclear. The germline V gene has CDR1 LGHNA and CDR2 YSLEER. The V end was cut by 1 base, the J end by 1 base, with 7 bases between. This CDR3 has 15 amino acids. DNA for the CDR3: TGCGCCAGCAGCCAAGCCTGGCAGAACACCGGGGAGCTGTTTTTT. Amino acid sequence: CASSQAWQNTGELFF.

This chain connects TRBV13 to TRBJ2-7; 8 nucleotides agree with TRBD1. CDR1 PRHDT and CDR2 FYEKMQ come from the germline V gene (reference sequence). Trimming removed 4 bases from V and 4 bases from J; junction bases left unmatched: 3. The CDR3 is 13 amino acids. The CDR3 reads CASSSRDRYEQYF. In nucleotides, the CDR3 is TGTGCCAGCAGCTCTCGGGACAGGTACGAGCAGTACTTC.

The chain carries TRBV27 and TRBJ2-7; 10 bases map to TRBD1. Germline trimming cut 5 bases from V and 3 bases from J; bases unmatched to any gene: 10. Germline V CDR1 and CDR2: MNHEY, SMNVEV (reference sequence). The CDR3 loop spans 16 amino acids. In DNA form, the CDR3 reads TGTGCCAGCAGTCGCTTAATGGACAGGGGGATCTACGAGCAGTACTTC. Translated: CASSRLMDRGIYEQYF.

The chain employs TRBV28 and TRBJ1-5, with D possibly TRBD1 on 5 matching bases. Between the trimmed V and J ends, which lost 3 bases and 7 bases, there was a span of 16 bases. CDR3 length equals 15 residues. Germline CDR1 reads MDHEN; CDR2 reads SYDVKM. This CDR3 reads CASSLGGRVDQPQHF. The CDR3 coding sequence is TGTGCCAGCAGTTTGGGGGGGAGGGTTGACCAGCCCCAGCATTTT.